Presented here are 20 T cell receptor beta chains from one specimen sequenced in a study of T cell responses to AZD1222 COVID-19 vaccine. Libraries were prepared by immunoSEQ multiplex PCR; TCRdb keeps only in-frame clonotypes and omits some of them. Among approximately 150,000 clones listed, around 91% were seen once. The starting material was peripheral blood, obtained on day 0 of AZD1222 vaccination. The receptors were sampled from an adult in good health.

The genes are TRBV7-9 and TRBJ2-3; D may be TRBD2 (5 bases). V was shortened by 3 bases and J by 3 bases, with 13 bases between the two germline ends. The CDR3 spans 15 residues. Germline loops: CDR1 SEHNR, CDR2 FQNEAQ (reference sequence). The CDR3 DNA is TGTGCCAGCAGCTTTTGGATGGGAGATACAGATACGCAGTATTTT. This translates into CASSFWMGDTDTQYF.

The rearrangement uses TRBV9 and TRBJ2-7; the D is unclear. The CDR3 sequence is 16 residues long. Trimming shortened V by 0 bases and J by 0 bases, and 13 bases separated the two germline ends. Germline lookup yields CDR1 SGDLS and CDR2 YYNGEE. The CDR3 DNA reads TGTGCCAGCAGCGTAGATGGCGGCCCAAGCTCCTACGAGCAGTACTTC. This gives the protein CASSVDGGPSSYEQYF.

The CDR3 DNA sequence: TGCGCCAGCAGCCAAGGACGGCCTTACAATGAGCAGTTCTTC. This sequence encodes CASSQGRPYNEQFF. J is TRBJ2-1 and V is TRBV4-3; unclear D gene. The germline CDR1 and CDR2 sequences are LGHNA and YSLEER. Deletions cut 1 base from V and 4 bases from J, with 8 bases between. The CDR3 has 14 residues.

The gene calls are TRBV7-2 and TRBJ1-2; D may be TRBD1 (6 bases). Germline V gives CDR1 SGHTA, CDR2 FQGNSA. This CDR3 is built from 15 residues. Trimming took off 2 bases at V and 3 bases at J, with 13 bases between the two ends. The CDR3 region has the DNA TGTGCCAGCAGCTTAAGAGGGGGAATAGACTATGGCTACACCTTC. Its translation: CASSLRGGIDYGYTF.

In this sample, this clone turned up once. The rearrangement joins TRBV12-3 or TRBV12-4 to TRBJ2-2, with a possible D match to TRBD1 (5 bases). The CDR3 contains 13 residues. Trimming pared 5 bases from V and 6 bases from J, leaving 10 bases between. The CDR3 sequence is CASSPQQAGELFF. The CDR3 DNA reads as TGTGCCAGCAGTCCACAACAGGCCGGGGAGCTGTTTTTT.

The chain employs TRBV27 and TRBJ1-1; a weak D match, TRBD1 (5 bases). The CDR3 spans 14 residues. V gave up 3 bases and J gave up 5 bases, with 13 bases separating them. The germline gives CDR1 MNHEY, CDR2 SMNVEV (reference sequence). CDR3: CASSFGGWGTEAFF. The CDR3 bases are TGTGCCAGCAGTTTCGGGGGTTGGGGGACTGAAGCTTTCTTT.

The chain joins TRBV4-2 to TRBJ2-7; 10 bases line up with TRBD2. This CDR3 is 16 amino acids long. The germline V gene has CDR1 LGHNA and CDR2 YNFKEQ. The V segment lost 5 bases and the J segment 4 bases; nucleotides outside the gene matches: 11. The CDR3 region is CASSYASGRPLYEQYF. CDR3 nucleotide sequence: TGTGCCAGCAGCTATGCTAGCGGGAGACCTCTATACGAGCAGTACTTC.

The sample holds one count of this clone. CDR3 bases: TGTGCCAGCAGTCCCAGACAGAACAATGAGCAGTTCTTC. This codes for CASSPRQNNEQFF. V gene TRBV7-8 combines with J gene TRBJ2-1, with D maybe TRBD1 (5 bases). The CDR3 has 13 residues. CDR1 and CDR2 from the germline V gene are SGHVS and FQNEAQ. V was clipped by 6 bases and J by 5 bases, with 11 bases between them.

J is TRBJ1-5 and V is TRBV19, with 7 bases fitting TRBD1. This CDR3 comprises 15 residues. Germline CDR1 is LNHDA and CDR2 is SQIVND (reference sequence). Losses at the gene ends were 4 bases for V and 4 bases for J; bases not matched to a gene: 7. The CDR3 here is CASSTQGGQNQPQHF. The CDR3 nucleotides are TGTGCCAGTAGTACCCAGGGGGGGCAGAATCAGCCCCAGCATTTT.

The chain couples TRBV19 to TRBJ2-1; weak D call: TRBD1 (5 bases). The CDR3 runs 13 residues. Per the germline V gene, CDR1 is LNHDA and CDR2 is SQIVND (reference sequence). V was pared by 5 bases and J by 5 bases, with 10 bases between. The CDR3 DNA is TGTGCCAGTAGTGCGAGACAGAACAATGAGCAGTTCTTC. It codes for CASSARQNNEQFF. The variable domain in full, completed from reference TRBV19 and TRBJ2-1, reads DGGITQSPKYLFRKEGQNVTLSCEQNLNHDAMYWYRQDPGQGLRLIYYSQIVNDFQKGDIAEGYSVSREKKESFPLTVTSAQKNPTAFYLCASSARQNNEQFFGPGTRLTVL.

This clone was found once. Written as DNA, the CDR3 is TGTGCCAGCAGTCTGGGCCTTCTAGCGGGAAGTAGCAATGAGCAGTTCTTC. Residues: CASSLGLLAGSSNEQFF. The chain recombines TRBV6-6 with TRBJ2-1; 9 nucleotides line up with TRBD2. V trimming: 5 bases; J trimming: 6 bases; junction bases outside the gene matches: 14. The CDR3 loop spans 17 amino acids. The germline CDR1 and CDR2 sequences are MNHNY and SVGAGI (reference sequence).

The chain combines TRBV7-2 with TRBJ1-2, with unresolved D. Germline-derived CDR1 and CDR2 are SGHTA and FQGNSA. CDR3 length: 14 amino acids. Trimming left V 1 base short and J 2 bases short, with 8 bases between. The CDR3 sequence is CASSLVSENYGYTF. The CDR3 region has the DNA TGTGCCAGCAGCTTAGTGTCAGAAAACTATGGCTACACCTTC.

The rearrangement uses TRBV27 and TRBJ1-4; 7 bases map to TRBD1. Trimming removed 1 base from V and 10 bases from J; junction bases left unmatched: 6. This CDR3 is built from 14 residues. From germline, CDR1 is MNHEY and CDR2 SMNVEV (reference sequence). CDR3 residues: CASSLLGGEGKLFF. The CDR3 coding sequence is TGTGCCAGCAGTTTATTAGGGGGCGAGGGAAAACTGTTTTTT.

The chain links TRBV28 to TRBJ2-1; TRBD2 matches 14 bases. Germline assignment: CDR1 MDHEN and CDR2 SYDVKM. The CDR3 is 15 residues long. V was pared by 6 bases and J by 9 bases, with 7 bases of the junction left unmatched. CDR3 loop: CASRTTSGRASEQFF. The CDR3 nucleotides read TGTGCCAGCAGGACGACTAGCGGGAGGGCCAGTGAGCAGTTCTTC.

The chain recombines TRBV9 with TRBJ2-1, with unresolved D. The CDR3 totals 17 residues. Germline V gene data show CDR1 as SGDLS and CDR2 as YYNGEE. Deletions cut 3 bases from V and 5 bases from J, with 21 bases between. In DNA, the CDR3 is TGTGCCAGCAGCGGCTCCCCTCTGCGGTACCCTCACAATGAGCAGTTCTTC. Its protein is CASSGSPLRYPHNEQFF.

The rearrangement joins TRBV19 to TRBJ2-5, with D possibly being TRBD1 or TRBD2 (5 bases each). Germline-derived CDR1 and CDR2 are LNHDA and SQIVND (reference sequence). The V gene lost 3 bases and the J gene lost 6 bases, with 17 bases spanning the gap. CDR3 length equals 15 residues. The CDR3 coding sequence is TGTGCCAGTAGTATTGGGGGATACGACTGGAAGACCCAGTACTTC. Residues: CASSIGGYDWKTQYF.

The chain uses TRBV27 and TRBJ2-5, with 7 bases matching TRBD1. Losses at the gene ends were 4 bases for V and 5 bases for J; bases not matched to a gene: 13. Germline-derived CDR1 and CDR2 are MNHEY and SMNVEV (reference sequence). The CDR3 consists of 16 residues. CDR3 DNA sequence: TGTGCCAGCAGTTCCTCCTCCCGGACAGGAACCGAGACCCAGTACTTC. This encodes CASSSSSRTGTETQYF.

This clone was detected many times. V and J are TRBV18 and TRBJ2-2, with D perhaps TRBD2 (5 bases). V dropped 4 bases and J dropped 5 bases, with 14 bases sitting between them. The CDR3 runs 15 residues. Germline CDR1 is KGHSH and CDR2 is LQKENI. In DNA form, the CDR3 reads TGTGCCAGCTCACTCCAGAGGGCCTCGACCGGGGAGCTGTTTTTT. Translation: CASSLQRASTGELFF.

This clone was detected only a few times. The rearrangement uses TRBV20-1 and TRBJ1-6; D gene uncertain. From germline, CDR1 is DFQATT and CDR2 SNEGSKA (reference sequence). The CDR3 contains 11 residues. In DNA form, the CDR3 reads TGCCCCGGAGTTCGGAATTCACCCCTCCACTTT. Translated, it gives CPGVRNSPLHF.

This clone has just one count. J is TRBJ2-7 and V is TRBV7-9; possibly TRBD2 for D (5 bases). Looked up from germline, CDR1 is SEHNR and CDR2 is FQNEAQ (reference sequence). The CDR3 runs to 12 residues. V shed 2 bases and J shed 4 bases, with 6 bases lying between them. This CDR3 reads CASSLPGYEQYF. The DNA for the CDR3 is TGTGCCAGCAGCTTACCGGGGTACGAGCAGTACTTC.